The clone carrying this T cell receptor beta chain occurred many times. Its matching antigen is unknown. The TCRbeta library was prepared with unique molecular identifiers. TCRdb re-called the PCR reads with MiXCR, one entry per CDR3 protein. Here the sample spans under 300,000 distinct CDR3 sequences, approximately 10% being singletons. The V gene lost 7 bases and the J gene lost 5 bases, with 19 bases spanning the gap. The CDR3 runs to 15 residues. Germline V gene lookup returns CDR1 SGHRS and CDR2 YFSETQ. The sample is drawn from a study of T-cell reconstitution after alpha-beta-depleted transplantation in children. Findings and caveats of the study: Surviving recipient T cells and intrathymic progenitors accounted for some patients' high TCRbeta diversity at day 60.

This chain links TRBV5-1 with TRBJ2-1, with TRBD2 as a possible D gene (7 bases). Source: peripheral blood, taken 180 days after TCRalphabeta/CD19-depleted stem cell transplant. The sequence derives from a male patient under 10 years old who had a stem cell transplant for chronic granulomatous disease, so the T cells may come from the graft donor. Here the CDR3 reads CASGRGGTDNNEQFF. The CDR3, as DNA: TGCGCCAGCGGAAGGGGGGGTACCGACAACAATGAGCAGTTCTTC.